This T cell receptor (beta chain) comes out of a study of CD8 T cells in Susac syndrome. The CDR3 sequence is 21 residues long. Random hexamers were used to reverse transcribe the RNA input (about 0.45 to 1 ug). TCRdb recomputed calls from the immunoSEQ multiplex PCR reads with MiXCR, one row per CDR3 protein. This sample has 200,000 to 300,000 distinct CDR3 sequences, with 93% found just once. The chain carries TRBV1 and TRBJ2-3; the D call TRBD2 from the table was never checked on the DNA. TRBV1 constitutes a pseudogene. This sequence was found in a human donor with multiple sclerosis. Sequencing used CD4+ T cells from PBMCs. The CDR3 is CTSSQDFRGLCGTDGTDTQYF. In DNA, the CDR3 is TGCACCAGCAGCCAAGATTTTAGAGGGCTCTGCGGCACCGATGGCACAGATACGCAGTATTTT.